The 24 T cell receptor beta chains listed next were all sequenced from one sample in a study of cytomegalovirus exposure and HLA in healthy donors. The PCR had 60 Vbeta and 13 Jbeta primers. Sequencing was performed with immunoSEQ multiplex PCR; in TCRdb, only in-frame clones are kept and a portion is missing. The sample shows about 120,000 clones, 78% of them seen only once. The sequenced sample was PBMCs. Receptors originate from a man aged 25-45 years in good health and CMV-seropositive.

The CDR3 loop reads CASKGREYGDTDTQYF. The CDR3 bases are TGTGCCAGCAAAGGTAGAGAGTACGGGGACACAGATACGCAGTATTTT. This chain links TRBV10-3 with TRBJ2-3; maybe TRBD2 (5 bases). The CDR3 sequence is 16 residues long. Germline CDR1 ENHRY, CDR2 SYGVKD. V lost 10 bases to trimming and J lost 2 bases, with 22 bases between them.

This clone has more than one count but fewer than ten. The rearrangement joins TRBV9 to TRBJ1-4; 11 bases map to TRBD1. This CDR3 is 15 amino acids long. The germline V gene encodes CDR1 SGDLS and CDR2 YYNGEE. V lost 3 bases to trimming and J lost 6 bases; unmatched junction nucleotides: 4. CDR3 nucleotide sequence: TGTGCCAGCAGCGGGGACAGGGGGTTGGATGAAAAACTGTTTTTT. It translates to CASSGDRGLDEKLFF.

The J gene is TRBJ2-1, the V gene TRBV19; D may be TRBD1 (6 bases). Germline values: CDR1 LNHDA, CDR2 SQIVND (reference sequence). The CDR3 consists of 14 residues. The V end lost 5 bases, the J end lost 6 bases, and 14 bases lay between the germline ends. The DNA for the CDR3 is TGTGCCAGTAGTGCCTACCGGGACACCAATGAGCAGTTCTTC. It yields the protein CASSAYRDTNEQFF.

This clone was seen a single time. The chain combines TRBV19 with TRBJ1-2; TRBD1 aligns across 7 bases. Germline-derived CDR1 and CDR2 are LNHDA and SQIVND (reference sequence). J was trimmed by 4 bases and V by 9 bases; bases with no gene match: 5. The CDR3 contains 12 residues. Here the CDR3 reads CASRQGPYGYTF. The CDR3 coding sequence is TGTGCCAGCCGACAGGGTCCCTATGGCTACACCTTC.

CDR3 sequence reads: CASARESNQPQHF. The CDR3 bases are TGTGCTAGTGCCCGGGAGAGCAATCAGCCCCAGCATTTT. V is TRBV12-5 and J is TRBJ1-5; D remains unclear. The germline V gene has CDR1 LGHNT and CDR2 FRNRAP. The CDR3 spans 13 residues. V gave up 7 bases and J gave up 1 base, with 8 bases separating them.

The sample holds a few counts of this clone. This chain's CDR3 is CASSQRGGNEQFF. As DNA, the CDR3 is TGCGCCAGCAGCCAGCGAGGGGGCAATGAGCAGTTCTTC. The gene calls are TRBV4-1 and TRBJ2-1, with D possibly matching TRBD1 (6 bases). Trimming stripped 3 bases from V and 6 bases from J, with 9 bases between. Germline CDR1 reads MGHRA; CDR2 reads YSYEKL. The CDR3 length is 13 residues.

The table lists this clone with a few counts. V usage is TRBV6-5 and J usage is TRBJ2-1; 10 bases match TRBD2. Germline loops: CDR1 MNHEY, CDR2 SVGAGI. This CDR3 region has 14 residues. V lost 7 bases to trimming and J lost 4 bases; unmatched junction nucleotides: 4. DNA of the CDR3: TGTGCCAGCAAGGGTAGCGGGAGGTACAATGAGCAGTTCTTC. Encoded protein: CASKGSGRYNEQFF.

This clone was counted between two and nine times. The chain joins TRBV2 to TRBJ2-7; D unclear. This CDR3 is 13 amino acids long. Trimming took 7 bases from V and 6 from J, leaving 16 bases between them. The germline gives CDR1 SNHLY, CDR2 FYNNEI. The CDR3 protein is CASNTDPPGEQYF. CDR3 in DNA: TGTGCCAGCAATACCGACCCGCCGGGCGAGCAGTACTTC. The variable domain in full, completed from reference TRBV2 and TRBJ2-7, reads EPEVTQTPSHQVTQMGQEVILRCVPISNHLYFYWYRQILGQKVEFLVSFYNNEISEKSEIFDDQFSVERPDGSNFTLKIRSTKLEDSAMYFCASNTDPPGEQYFGPGTRLTVT.

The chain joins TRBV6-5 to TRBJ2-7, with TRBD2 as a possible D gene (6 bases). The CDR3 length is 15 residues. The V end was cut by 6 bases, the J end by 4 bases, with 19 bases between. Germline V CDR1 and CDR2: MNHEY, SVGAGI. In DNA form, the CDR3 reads TGTGCCAGCAGCCGGTTAGGGGCGGGAAGGTACGAGCAGTACTTC. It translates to CASSRLGAGRYEQYF.

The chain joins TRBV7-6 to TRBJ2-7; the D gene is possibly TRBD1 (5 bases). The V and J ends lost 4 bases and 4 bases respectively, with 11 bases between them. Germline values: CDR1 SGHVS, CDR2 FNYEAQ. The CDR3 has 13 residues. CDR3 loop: CASSSGGAYEQYF. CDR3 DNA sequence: TGTGCCAGCAGCTCAGGTGGGGCTTACGAGCAGTACTTC.

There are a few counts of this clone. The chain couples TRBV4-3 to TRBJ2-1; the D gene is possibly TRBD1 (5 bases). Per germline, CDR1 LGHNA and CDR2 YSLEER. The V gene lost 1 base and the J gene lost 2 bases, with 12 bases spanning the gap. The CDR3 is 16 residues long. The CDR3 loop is CASSQGGGYTYNEQFF. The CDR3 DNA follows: TGCGCCAGCAGCCAAGGGGGCGGTTATACCTACAATGAGCAGTTCTTC.

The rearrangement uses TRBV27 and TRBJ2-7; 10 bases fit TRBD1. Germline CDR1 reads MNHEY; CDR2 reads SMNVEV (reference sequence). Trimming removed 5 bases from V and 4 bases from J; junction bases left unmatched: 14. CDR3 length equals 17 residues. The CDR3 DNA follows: TGTGCCAGCAGTCCATCCGTAGGGGACAGGGGACCGTACGAGCAGTACTTC. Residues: CASSPSVGDRGPYEQYF.

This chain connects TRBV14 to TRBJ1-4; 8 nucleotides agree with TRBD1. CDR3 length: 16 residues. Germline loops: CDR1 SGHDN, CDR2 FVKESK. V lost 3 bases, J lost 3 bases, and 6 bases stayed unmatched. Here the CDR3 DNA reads TGTGCCAGCAGCCAGGGACAGGTTCGAGCTAATGAAAAACTGTTTTTT. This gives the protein CASSQGQVRANEKLFF.

The CDR3 protein is CASSPRADVNEQFF. CDR3 in DNA: TGTGCCAGCTCACCAAGAGCGGATGTGAATGAGCAGTTCTTC. V gene TRBV18 combines with J gene TRBJ2-1, with D perhaps matching TRBD2 (5 bases). The CDR3 runs 14 residues. The germline CDR1 and CDR2 sequences are KGHSH and LQKENI. V lost 2 bases, J lost 7 bases, and 12 bases lay in between.

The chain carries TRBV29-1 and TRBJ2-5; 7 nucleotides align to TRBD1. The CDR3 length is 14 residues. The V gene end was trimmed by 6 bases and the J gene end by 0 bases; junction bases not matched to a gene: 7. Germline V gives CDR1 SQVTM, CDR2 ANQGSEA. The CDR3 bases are TGCAGCGTGGAGCCGGGACAGAACCAAGAGACCCAGTACTTC. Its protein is CSVEPGQNQETQYF. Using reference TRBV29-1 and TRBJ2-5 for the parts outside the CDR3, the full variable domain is SAVISQKPSRDICQRGTSLTIQCQVDSQVTMMFWYRQQPGQSLTLIATANQGSEATYESGFVIDKFPISRPNLTFSTLTVSNMSPEDSSIYLCSVEPGQNQETQYFGPGTRLLVL.

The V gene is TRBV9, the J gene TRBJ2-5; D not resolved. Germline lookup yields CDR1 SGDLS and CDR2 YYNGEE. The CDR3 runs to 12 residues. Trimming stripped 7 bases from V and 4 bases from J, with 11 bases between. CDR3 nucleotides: TGTGCCAGCTCTGACTTCGGAGAGACCCAGTACTTC. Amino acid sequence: CASSDFGETQYF.

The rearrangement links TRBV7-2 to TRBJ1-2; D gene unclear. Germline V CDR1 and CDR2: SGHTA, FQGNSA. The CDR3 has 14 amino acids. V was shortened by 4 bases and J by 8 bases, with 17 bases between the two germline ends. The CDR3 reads CASSSTKSAYGYTF. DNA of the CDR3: TGTGCCAGCAGCTCGACAAAATCTGCTTACGGCTACACCTTC.

This chain's CDR3 is CASSQVRDRAFELFF. The CDR3 bases are TGCGCCAGCAGCCAAGTCCGGGACAGGGCCTTCGAACTGTTTTTT. The chain is built from TRBV4-3 and TRBJ1-4; 9 bases are shared with TRBD1. Germline CDR1 is LGHNA and CDR2 is YSLEER. J was trimmed by 12 bases and V by 1 base; bases with no gene match: 9. The CDR3 loop spans 15 amino acids.

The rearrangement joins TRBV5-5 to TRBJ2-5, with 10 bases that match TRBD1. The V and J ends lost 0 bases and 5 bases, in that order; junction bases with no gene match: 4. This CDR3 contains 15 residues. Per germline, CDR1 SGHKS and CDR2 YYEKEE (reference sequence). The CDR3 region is CASSLGQGALETQYF. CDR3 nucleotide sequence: TGTGCCAGCAGCTTGGGACAGGGGGCGCTGGAGACCCAGTACTTC.

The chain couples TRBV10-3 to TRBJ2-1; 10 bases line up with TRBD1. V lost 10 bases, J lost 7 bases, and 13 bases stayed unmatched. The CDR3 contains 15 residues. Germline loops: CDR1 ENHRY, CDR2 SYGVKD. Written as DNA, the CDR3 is TGTGCCACCTTACCGGGACAGGGGCCGGGAAATGAGCAGTTCTTC. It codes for CATLPGQGPGNEQFF.

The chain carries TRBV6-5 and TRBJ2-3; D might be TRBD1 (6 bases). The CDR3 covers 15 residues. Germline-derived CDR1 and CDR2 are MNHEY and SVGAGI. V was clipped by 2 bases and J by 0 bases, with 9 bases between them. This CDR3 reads CASSYNRVSTDTQYF. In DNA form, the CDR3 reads TGTGCCAGCAGTTACAACAGGGTTAGCACAGATACGCAGTATTTT.

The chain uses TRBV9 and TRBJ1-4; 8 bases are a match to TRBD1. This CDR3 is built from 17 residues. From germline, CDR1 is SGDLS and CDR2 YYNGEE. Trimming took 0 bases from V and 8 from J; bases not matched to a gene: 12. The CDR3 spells CASSVEGGDRLEEKLFF. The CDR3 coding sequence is TGTGCCAGCAGCGTAGAGGGAGGGGACAGGCTAGAGGAAAAACTGTTTTTT.

The chain's CDR3 is CASSVAGQGANTGELFF. The CDR3 DNA follows: TGTGCCAGCAGCGTGGCGGGACAGGGGGCGAACACCGGGGAGCTGTTTTTT. This chain links TRBV9 with TRBJ2-2; 11 nucleotides agree with TRBD1. Germline lookup yields CDR1 SGDLS and CDR2 YYNGEE. V trimming: 2 bases; J trimming: 0 bases; junction bases outside the gene matches: 3. This CDR3 has 17 residues.

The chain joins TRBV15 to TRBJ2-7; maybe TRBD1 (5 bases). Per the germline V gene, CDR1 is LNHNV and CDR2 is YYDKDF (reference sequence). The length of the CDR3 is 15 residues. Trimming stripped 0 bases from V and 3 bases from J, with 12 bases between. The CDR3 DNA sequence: TGTGCCACCAGCAGAGAAGCTGCAGGGTACTACGAGCAGTACTTC. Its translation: CATSREAAGYYEQYF.